The entry that follows covers one TCR beta chain sequence. The CDR3 extends over 16 amino acids. Losses at the gene ends were 6 bases for V and 1 base for J; bases not matched to a gene: 5. Naive CD4+ T cells were purified with Tregs depleted by CD25. One entry per CDR3 protein results from TCRdb running MiXCR on the 5' RACE reads. The repertoire holds some 6,300 distinct CDR3 sequences, roughly 47% seen once, with 3% in the top ten. The receptor comes from a female donor with breast cancer. The chain combines TRBV12-3 or TRBV12-4 with TRBJ2-7; 14 bases align to TRBD2. The sample taken for sequencing was naive CD4+ T cells sorted from a lymph node. Subset here: naive CD4+ T cells, CD4+CD45RA+CD25-. In DNA form, the CDR3 reads TGTGCCAGCAGCCTGGGACTAGCGGGGGCTTCCTACGAGCAGTACTTC. It specifies CASSLGLAGASYEQYF.